This T cell receptor beta chain was recovered during a study of cytomegalovirus exposure and HLA in healthy donors. Across the study: Around four fifths of 300 to 450 genotyped donors fell in the Caucasian-associated ancestry cluster. Study-wide points: A link between a missense DCLRE1C variant and TCR beta V- and J-gene trimming emerged from a later analysis. The investigators catalogued 164 TCR beta chains as cytomegalovirus-associated.

The PCR ran on 60 Vbeta and 13 Jbeta primers. Profiled with immunoSEQ multiplex PCR; TCRdb holds only in-frame clones, not every one. The data contain some 48,000 clones, around 82% of them singletons. Comment on this clone: Its matching antigen is unknown.

These donors counted as nominally healthy when sampled, but unrecorded immune exposures were likely. The CDR3 contains 14 residues. The J segment lost 4 bases and the V segment lost 6 bases, leaving 7 bases of the junction unmatched. Germline values: CDR1 SQVTM, CDR2 ANQGSEA. This TCR was sampled from a man between 25 and 39 years old in good health and CMV-seropositive. The sequencing sample was made of PBMCs. The genes are TRBV29-1 and TRBJ1-5; 9 bases fit TRBD1. The CDR3 spells CSVTGGGGNQPQHF. The CDR3 bases are TGCAGCGTGACAGGGGGAGGGGGTAATCAGCCCCAGCATTTT.